This T cell receptor (beta chain) stems from a study of T cell repertoires in cytomegalovirus infection. Across the study: An indication of both CMV infection and matching HLA type came from public TCR beta signatures.

TCRdb re-derived calls from the reads in MiXCR, one entry per CDR3 protein. The sample lists 20,000 to 30,000 distinct CDR3 sequences, 22% occurring once. Germline trimming cut 0 bases from V and 6 bases from J; bases unmatched to any gene: 8. This CDR3 comprises 16 residues. Germline lookup yields CDR1 LNHDA and CDR2 SQIVND (reference sequence). As concerns this clonotype: The target antigen is unknown.

The source is a human donor in good health (CMV status not recorded). Some clones in this sample may be carry-over from other donors' samples. The sequencing used CD8+ T cells from cultured PBMCs, collected from culture after CMV antigen stimulation. The chain carries TRBV19 and TRBJ2-1; 7 bases agree with TRBD2. The CDR3: CASSIDDGLGFNEQFF. CDR3 sequence (DNA): TGTGCCAGTAGTATAGATGATGGACTAGGCTTCAATGAGCAGTTCTTC.